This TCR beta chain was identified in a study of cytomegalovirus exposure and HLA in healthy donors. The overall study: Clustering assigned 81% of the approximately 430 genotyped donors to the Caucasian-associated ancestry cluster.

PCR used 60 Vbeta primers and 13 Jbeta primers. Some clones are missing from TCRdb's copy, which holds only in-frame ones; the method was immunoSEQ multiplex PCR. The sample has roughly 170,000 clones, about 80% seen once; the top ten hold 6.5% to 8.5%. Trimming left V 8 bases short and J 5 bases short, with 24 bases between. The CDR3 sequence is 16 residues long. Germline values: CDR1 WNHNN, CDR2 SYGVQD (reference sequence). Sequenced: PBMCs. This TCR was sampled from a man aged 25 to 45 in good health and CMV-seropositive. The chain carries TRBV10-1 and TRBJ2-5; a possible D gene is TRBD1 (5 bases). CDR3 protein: CASDLLLRWGRETQYF. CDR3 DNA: TGCGCCAGCGACCTACTGTTGAGATGGGGCCGGGAGACCCAGTACTTC.